This T cell receptor beta chain was identified in a study of T cell responses to AZD1222 COVID-19 vaccine. Study findings and constraints: Females outnumbered males among donors, who were mostly white British; clonal diversity was possibly underestimated. Increases in Spike-specific TCR breadth and depth were seen after two AZD1222 doses. Reportedly, nearly half of unique spike TCRs recognized epitopes outside B.1.351/B.1.1.7 mutations.

This CDR3 is built from 15 residues. CDR1 and CDR2 (germline): SGHTA, FQGTGA. The V segment lost 5 bases and the J segment 2 bases; nucleotides outside the gene matches: 4. On this clone: Its antigen is not identified.

The repertoire was sequenced with immunoSEQ multiplex PCR; TCRdb's copy has only in-frame clones and lacks some. This table has roughly 79,000 clones, 92% appearing once. The sample here was peripheral blood, taken on day 0 of MenACWY control vaccination. The source of this sequence is an adult in good health. This chain uses TRBV7-3 with TRBJ1-5; TRBD1 aligns across 9 bases. The CDR3 sequence is CASSRQGDGNQPQHF. CDR3 in DNA: TGTGCCAGCAGCCGACAGGGGGATGGCAATCAGCCCCAGCATTTT.